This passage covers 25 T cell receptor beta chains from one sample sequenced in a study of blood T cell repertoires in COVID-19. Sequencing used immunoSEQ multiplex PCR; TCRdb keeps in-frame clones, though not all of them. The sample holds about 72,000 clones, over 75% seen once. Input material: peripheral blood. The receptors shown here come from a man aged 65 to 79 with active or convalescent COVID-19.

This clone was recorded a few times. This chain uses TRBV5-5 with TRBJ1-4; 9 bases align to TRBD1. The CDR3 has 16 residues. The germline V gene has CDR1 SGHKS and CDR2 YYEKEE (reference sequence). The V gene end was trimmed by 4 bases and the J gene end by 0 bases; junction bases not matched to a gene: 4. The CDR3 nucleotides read TGTGCCAGCAGCCCGGACAGGGGAGCAACTAATGAAAAACTGTTTTTT. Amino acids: CASSPDRGATNEKLFF.

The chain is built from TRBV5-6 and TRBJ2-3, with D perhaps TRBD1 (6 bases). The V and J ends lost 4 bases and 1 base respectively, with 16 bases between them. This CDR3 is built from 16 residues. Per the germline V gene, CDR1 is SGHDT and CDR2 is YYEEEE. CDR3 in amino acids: CASSQFNGGGTDTQYF. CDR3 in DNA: TGTGCCAGCAGCCAATTCAATGGGGGCGGCACAGATACGCAGTATTTT.

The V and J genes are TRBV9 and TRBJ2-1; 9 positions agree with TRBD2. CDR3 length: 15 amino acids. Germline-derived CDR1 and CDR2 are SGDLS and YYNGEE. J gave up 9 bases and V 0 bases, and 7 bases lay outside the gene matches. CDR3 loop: CASSVALAGQGEQFF. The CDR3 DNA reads TGTGCCAGCAGCGTAGCTCTAGCGGGGCAGGGTGAGCAGTTCTTC. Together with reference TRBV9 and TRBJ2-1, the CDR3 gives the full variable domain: DSGVTQTPKHLITATGQRVTLRCSPRSGDLSVYWYQQSLDQGLQFLIQYYNGEERAKGNILERFSAQQFPDLHSELNLSSLELGDSALYFCASSVALAGQGEQFFGPGTRLTVL.

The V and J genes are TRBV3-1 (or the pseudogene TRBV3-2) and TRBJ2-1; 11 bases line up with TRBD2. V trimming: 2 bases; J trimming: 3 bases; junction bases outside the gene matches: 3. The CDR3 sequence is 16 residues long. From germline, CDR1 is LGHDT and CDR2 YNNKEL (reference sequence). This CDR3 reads CASSQLAGGNYNEQFF. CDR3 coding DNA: TGTGCCAGCAGCCAACTAGCGGGAGGTAACTACAATGAGCAGTTCTTC.

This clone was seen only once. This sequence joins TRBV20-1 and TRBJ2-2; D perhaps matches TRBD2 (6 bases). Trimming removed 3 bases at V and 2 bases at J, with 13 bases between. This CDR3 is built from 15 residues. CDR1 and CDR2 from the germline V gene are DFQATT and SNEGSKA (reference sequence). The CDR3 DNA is TGCAGTGCTAGTGCCGGGACTCAAAACACCGGGGAGCTGTTTTTT. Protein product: CSASAGTQNTGELFF.

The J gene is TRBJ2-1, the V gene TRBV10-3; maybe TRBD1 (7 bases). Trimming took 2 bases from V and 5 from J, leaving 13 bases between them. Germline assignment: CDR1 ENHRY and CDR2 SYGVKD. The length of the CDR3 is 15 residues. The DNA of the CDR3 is TGTGCCATCAGTGAGGGAGGGGGCATAAACAATGAGCAGTTCTTC. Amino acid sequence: CAISEGGGINNEQFF.

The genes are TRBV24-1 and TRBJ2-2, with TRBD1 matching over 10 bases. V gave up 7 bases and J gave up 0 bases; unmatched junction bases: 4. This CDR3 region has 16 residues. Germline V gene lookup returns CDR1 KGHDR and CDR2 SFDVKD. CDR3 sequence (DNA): TGTGCCACCAGACCGACAGGGGGCACGAACACCGGGGAGCTGTTTTTT. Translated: CATRPTGGTNTGELFF.

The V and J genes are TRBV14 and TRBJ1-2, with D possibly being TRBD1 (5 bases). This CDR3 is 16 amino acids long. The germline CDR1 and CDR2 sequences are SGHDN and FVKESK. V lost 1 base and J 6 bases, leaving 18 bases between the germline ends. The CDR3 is CASSQGLWGAVDGYTF. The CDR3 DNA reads TGTGCCAGCAGCCAAGGCCTGTGGGGCGCGGTGGATGGCTACACCTTC.

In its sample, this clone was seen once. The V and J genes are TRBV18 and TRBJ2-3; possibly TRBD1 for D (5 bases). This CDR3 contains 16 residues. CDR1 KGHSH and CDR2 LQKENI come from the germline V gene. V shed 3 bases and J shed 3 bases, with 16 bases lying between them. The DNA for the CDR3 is TGTGCCAGCTCACCCCTCAGGGTAATAGGGACAGATACGCAGTATTTT. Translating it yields CASSPLRVIGTDTQYF.

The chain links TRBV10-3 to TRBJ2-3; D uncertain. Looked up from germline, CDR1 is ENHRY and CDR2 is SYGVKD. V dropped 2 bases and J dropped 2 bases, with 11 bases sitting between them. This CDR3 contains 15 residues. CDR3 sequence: CAISERQVDTDTQYF. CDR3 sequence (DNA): TGTGCCATCAGTGAGAGGCAGGTGGACACAGATACGCAGTATTTT.

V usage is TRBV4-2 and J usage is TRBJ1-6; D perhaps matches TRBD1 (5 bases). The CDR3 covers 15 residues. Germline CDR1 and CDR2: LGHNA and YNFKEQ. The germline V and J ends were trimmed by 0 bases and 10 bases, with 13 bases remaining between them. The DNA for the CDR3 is TGTGCCAGCAGCCAAGATGTGCAGGGTGGCTCACCCCTCCACTTT. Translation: CASSQDVQGGSPLHF.

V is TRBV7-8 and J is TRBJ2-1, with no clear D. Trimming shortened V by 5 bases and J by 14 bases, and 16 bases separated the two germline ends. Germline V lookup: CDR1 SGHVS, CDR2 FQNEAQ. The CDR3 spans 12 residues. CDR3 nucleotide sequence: TGTGCCAGCAGCCGGGCGGCTAGTTACAAGTTCTTC. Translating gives CASSRAASYKFF.

CDR3 in amino acids: CASSPNPDRGYQETQYF. The CDR3 region has the DNA TGTGCCAGCAGCCCTAATCCGGACAGGGGATACCAAGAGACCCAGTACTTC. The gene calls are TRBV21-1 and TRBJ2-5; the table assigns TRBD1, which was not confirmed against the DNA. TRBV21-1 is assigned pseudogene status. CDR3 length: 17 amino acids.

In nucleotides, the CDR3 is TGTGCCAGCAGCTTTGACGGGGAGGTTTCACCCCTCCACTTT. Protein sequence: CASSFDGEVSPLHF. This chain joins TRBV7-9 and TRBJ1-6; D not certain. Germline V gene lookup returns CDR1 SEHNR and CDR2 FQNEAQ (reference sequence). The CDR3 sequence is 14 residues long. V was clipped by 3 bases and J by 9 bases, with 12 bases between them. The full variable domain, completed using reference TRBV7-9 and TRBJ1-6, is DTGVSQNPRHKITKRGQNVTFRCDPISEHNRLYWYRQTLGQGPEFLTYFQNEAQLEKSRLLSDRFSAERPKGSFSTLEIQRTEQGDSAMYLCASSFDGEVSPLHFGNGTRLTVT.

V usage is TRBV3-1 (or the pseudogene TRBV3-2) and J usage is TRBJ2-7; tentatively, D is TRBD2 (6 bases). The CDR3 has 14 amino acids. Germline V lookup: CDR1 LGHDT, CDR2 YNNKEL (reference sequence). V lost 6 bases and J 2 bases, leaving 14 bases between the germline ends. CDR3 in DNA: TGTGCCAGCAGACCTGGGCTAGCGACCTACGAGCAGTACTTC. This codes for CASRPGLATYEQYF.

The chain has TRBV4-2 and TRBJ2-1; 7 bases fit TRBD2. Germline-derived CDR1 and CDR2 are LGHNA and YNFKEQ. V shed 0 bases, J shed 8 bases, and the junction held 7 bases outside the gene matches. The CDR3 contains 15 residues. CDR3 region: CASSQDLRELDEQFF. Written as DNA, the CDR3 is TGTGCCAGCAGCCAAGACTTGCGGGAGCTGGATGAGCAGTTCTTC.

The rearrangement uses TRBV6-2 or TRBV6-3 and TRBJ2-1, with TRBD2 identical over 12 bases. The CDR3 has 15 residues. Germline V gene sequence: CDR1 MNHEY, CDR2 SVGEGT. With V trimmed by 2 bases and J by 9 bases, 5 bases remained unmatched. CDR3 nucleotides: TGTGCCAGCAGTTACCTGACTAGCGGGAGTAGTGAGCAGTTCTTC. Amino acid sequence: CASSYLTSGSSEQFF.

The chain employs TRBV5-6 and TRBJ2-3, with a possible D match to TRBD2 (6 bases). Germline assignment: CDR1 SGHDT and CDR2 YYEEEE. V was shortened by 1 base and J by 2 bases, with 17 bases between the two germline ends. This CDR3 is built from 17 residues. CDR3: CASSLWLRGADTDTQYF. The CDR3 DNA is TGTGCCAGCAGCTTGTGGCTCCGCGGGGCTGACACAGATACGCAGTATTTT.

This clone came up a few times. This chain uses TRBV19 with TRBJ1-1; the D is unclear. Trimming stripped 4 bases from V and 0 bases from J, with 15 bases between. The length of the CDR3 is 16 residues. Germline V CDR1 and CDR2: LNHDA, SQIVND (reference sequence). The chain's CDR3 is CASSTPSGRMNTEAFF. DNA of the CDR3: TGTGCCAGTAGTACCCCTTCTGGGAGAATGAACACTGAAGCTTTCTTT.

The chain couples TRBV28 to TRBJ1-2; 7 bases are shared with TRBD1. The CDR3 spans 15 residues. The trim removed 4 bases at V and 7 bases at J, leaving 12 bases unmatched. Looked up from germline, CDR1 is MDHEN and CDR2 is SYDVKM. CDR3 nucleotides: TGTGCCAGCAGTTCCGGACAGGCGTTTAGGGGTGGCTACACCTTC. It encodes CASSSGQAFRGGYTF.

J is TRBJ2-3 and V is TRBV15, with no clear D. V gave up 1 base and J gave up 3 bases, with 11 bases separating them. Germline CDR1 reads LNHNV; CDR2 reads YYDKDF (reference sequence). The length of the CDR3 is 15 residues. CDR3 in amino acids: CATSRGTQLTDTQYF. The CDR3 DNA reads TGTGCCACCAGCAGAGGCACCCAGTTAACAGATACGCAGTATTTT.

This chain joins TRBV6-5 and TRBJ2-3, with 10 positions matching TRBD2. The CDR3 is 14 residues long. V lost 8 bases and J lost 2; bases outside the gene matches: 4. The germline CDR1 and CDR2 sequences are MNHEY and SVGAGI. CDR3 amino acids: CASRTSGLTDTQYF. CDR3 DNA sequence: TGTGCCAGCCGGACTAGCGGACTCACAGATACGCAGTATTTT.

The CDR3 region is CASSPLREQYF. The CDR3 DNA reads as TGTGCCAGCAGCCCCTTACGGGAGCAGTACTTC. The rearrangement joins TRBV2 to TRBJ2-7; no clear D gene. Germline assignment: CDR1 SNHLY and CDR2 FYNNEI. The CDR3 runs to 11 residues. Trimming removed 6 bases from V and 7 bases from J, with 10 bases in between.

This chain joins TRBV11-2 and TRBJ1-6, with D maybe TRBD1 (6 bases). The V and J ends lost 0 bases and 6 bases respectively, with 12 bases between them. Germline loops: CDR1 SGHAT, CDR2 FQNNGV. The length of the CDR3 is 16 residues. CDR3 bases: TGTGCCAGCAGCTTAGAACGGACAGTGTTTAATTCACCCCTCCACTTT. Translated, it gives CASSLERTVFNSPLHF.

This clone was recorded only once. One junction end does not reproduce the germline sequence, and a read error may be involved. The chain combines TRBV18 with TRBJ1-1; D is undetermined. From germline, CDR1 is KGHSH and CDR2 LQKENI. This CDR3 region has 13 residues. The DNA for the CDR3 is TGTGCCAGCTCACCACAATCAAACAGTGAAGCTTTCTTT. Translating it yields CASSPQSNSEAFF.